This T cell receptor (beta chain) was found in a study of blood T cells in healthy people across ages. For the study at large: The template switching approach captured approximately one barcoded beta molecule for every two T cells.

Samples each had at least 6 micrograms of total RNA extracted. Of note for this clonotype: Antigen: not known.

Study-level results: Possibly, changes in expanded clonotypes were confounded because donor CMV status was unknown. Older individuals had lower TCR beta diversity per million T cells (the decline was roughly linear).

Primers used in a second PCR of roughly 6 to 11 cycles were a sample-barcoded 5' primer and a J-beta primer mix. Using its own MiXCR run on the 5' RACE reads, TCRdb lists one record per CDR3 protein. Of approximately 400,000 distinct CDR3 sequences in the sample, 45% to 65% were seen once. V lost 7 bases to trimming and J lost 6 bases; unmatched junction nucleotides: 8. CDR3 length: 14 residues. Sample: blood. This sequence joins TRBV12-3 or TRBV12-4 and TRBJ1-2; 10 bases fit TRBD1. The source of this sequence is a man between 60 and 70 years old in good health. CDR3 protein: CASTRTGGFNGYTF. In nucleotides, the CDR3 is TGTGCCAGCACCCGGACAGGGGGTTTCAATGGCTACACCTTC.